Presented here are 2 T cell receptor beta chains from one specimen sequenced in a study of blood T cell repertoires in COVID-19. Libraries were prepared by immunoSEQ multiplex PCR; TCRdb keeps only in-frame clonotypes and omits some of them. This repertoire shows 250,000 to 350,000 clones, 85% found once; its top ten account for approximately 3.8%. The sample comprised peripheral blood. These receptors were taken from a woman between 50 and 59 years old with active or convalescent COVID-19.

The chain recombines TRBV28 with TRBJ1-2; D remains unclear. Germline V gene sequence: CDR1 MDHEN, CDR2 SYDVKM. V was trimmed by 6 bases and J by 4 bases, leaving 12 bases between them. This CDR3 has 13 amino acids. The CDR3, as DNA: TGTGCCAGCAGCGGCGGGTGGGGCTATGGCTACACCTTC. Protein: CASSGGWGYGYTF.

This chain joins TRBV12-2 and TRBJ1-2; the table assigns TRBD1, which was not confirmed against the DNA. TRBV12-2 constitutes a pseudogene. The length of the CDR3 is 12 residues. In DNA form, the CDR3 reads TGTGCAAGTCGCTTATCAGGGAAGGGCTACACCTTC. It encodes CASRLSGKGYTF.